A single sample gave rise to the 31 T cell receptor beta chains below, sequenced in a study of blood T cell repertoires in COVID-19. Profiling relied on immunoSEQ multiplex PCR, and the TCRdb table lists in-frame clones only, not all of them. The sample shows 110,000 or so clones, around 90% of them seen only once. The source material was peripheral blood. Receptors originate from a human donor in a cohort sampled during active COVID-19.

This clone is medium-sized by share. In nucleotides, the CDR3 is TGTGCCAGCAGTGAATCGGGGGGGCTCCCTGAAAAACTGTTTTTT. Residues: CASSESGGLPEKLFF. The rearrangement joins TRBV6-1 to TRBJ1-4; D possibly corresponds to TRBD1 (6 bases). Trimming shortened V by 2 bases and J by 7 bases, and 14 bases separated the two germline ends. Germline V CDR1 and CDR2: MNHNS, SASEGT. The CDR3 covers 15 residues.

This chain links TRBV7-6 with TRBJ1-1; D gene unclear. CDR3 length: 14 residues. In germline, CDR1 is SGHVS, CDR2 FNYEAQ. V lost 5 bases, J lost 5 bases, and 15 bases lay in between. The CDR3 here is CASSARARDTEAFF. The CDR3 coding sequence is TGTGCCAGCAGCGCGCGAGCAAGAGATACTGAAGCTTTCTTT. The entire variable domain, with the rest obtained from reference TRBV7-6 and TRBJ1-1, is as follows: GAGVSQSPRYKVTKRGQDVALRCDPISGHVSLYWYRQALGQGPEFLTYFNYEAQQDKSGLPNDRFSAERPEGSISTLTIQRTEQRDSAMYRCASSARARDTEAFFGQGTRLTVV.

The chain joins TRBV19 to TRBJ2-7; 9 nucleotides line up with TRBD2. CDR3 length equals 16 residues. Germline CDR1 LNHDA, CDR2 SQIVND (reference sequence). The V and J ends lost 6 bases and 4 bases, in that order; junction bases with no gene match: 13. This chain's CDR3 is CASSLRGSGSWYEQYF. The CDR3 DNA follows: TGTGCCAGTAGCCTCCGTGGTAGCGGGAGTTGGTACGAGCAGTACTTC.

The chain links TRBV27 to TRBJ1-2; 9 bases agree with TRBD1. The CDR3 runs 15 residues. From germline, CDR1 is MNHEY and CDR2 SMNVEV (reference sequence). V was clipped by 3 bases and J by 6 bases; unmatched bases: 8. CDR3 protein: CASSFRGQGLNGYTF. The CDR3 DNA reads TGTGCCAGCAGTTTTCGGGGACAGGGATTAAATGGCTACACCTTC.

The rearrangement uses TRBV7-9 and TRBJ1-1; 8 bases are a match to TRBD1. The CDR3 sequence is 14 residues long. Per germline, CDR1 SEHNR and CDR2 FQNEAQ (reference sequence). V shed 3 bases and J 8 bases; nucleotides not matched to a gene: 8. The CDR3 loop reads CASSLGQDPLEAFF. DNA of the CDR3: TGTGCCAGCAGCTTGGGACAGGATCCCTTAGAAGCTTTCTTT.

The chain recombines TRBV21-1 with TRBJ2-3; TRBD2, the table's D call, lacks a check against the DNA. TRBV21-1 is a listed pseudogene. CDR3 size: 23 residues. This CDR3 is CASSPPKGGRGKREGRGTDTQYF. Written as DNA, the CDR3 is TGTGCCAGCAGCCCCCCGAAGGGTGGCAGGGGCAAGCGGGAGGGCCGAGGAACAGATACGCAGTATTTT.

The V call is TRBV15, the J call TRBJ2-5; 7 positions agree with TRBD2. The CDR3 runs to 16 residues. V dropped 0 bases and J dropped 1; count of bases not matched to a gene: 5. Looked up from germline, CDR1 is LNHNV and CDR2 is YYDKDF (reference sequence). This CDR3 is CATSRDPSGTQETQYF. CDR3 nucleotides: TGTGCCACCAGCAGAGACCCTAGCGGCACCCAAGAGACCCAGTACTTC.

The V gene is TRBV7-9, the J gene TRBJ2-7, with D perhaps TRBD1 (6 bases). CDR1 and CDR2 (germline): SEHNR, FQNEAQ (reference sequence). V dropped 6 bases and J dropped 6 bases, with 18 bases sitting between them. This CDR3 spans 14 amino acids. The CDR3 DNA sequence: TGTGCCAGCAGAGGAGGACAGATTCCCCTCGAGCAGTACTTC. It codes for CASRGGQIPLEQYF.

The chain links TRBV4-2 to TRBJ2-3; 11 nucleotides line up with TRBD2. CDR1 and CDR2 from the germline V gene are LGHNA and YNFKEQ. The CDR3 sequence is 20 residues long. With V trimmed by 1 base and J by 0 bases, 12 bases remained unmatched. CDR3 in amino acids: CASSQVGLAGSKTSTDTQYF. Here the CDR3 DNA reads TGTGCCAGCAGCCAAGTCGGACTAGCGGGTTCGAAGACTAGCACAGATACGCAGTATTTT.

The chain joins TRBV5-1 to TRBJ2-7; D perhaps matches TRBD1 (5 bases). CDR3 length equals 14 residues. The germline V gene encodes CDR1 SGHRS and CDR2 YFSETQ. V gave up 5 bases and J gave up 7 bases, with 19 bases separating them. The CDR3 protein is CASRGSSRVGEQYF. The CDR3 DNA is TGCGCCAGCAGAGGTTCATCCAGGGTGGGGGAGCAGTACTTC.

The chain has TRBV27 and TRBJ1-6; TRBD1 is a possible D gene (6 bases). Deletions cut 8 bases from V and 9 bases from J, with 14 bases between. The CDR3 contains 13 residues. CDR1 MNHEY and CDR2 SMNVEV come from the germline V gene (reference sequence). Here the CDR3 reads CASGSDRFSPLHF. CDR3 sequence (DNA): TGTGCCAGCGGATCGGACAGATTTTCACCCCTCCACTTT.

About this clone itself: This specimen includes other DNA sequences encoding the same CDR3. The V call is TRBV24-1, the J call TRBJ2-3; D call uncertain. The CDR3 is made up of 14 amino acids. Trimming stripped 4 bases from V and 1 base from J, with 8 bases between. The germline V gene encodes CDR1 KGHDR and CDR2 SFDVKD. The chain's CDR3 is CATSDPGGTDTQYF. In DNA, the CDR3 is TGTGCCACCAGTGACCCCGGAGGCACAGATACGCAGTATTTT.

This chain joins TRBV7-2 and TRBJ1-5; D remains ambiguous. The CDR3 sequence is 14 residues long. CDR1 is SGHTA and CDR2 is FQGNSA in the germline V gene. Trimming took off 1 base at V and 5 bases at J, with 9 bases between the two ends. Here the CDR3 DNA reads TGTGCCAGCAGCTTAGGAGGAAGTGATCAGCCCCAGCATTTT. Encoded protein: CASSLGGSDQPQHF.

The chain has TRBV30 and TRBJ2-6; D unclear. V dropped 2 bases and J dropped 0 bases, with 5 bases sitting between them. The CDR3 is 14 amino acids. CDR1 and CDR2 (germline): GTSNPN, SVGIG (reference sequence). CDR3 DNA: TGTGCCTGGAGTACATACTCTGGGGCCAACGTCCTGACTTTC. It yields the protein CAWSTYSGANVLTF.

This chain joins TRBV7-2 and TRBJ2-5; D possibly corresponds to TRBD2 (5 bases). V gave up 3 bases and J gave up 2 bases, with 13 bases separating them. The CDR3 is made up of 15 amino acids. The germline gives CDR1 SGHTA, CDR2 FQGNSA. CDR3 loop: CASSFTLRVQETQYF. CDR3 bases: TGTGCCAGCAGCTTTACCCTGCGGGTACAAGAGACCCAGTACTTC. Full variable domain (outside the CDR3, taken from reference TRBV7-2 and TRBJ2-5): GAGVSQSPSNKVTEKGKDVELRCDPISGHTALYWYRQSLGQGLEFLIYFQGNSAPDKSGLPSDRFSAERTGGSVSTLTIQRTQQEDSAVYLCASSFTLRVQETQYFGPGTRLLVL.

The chain couples TRBV7-2 to TRBJ2-3; 16 bases line up with TRBD2. V was pared by 3 bases and J by 8 bases, with 11 bases of the junction left unmatched. Germline values: CDR1 SGHTA, CDR2 FQGNSA. The CDR3 loop spans 18 amino acids. The chain's CDR3 is CASSFEAGTSGGAGTQYF. DNA of the CDR3: TGTGCCAGCAGCTTCGAGGCTGGGACTAGCGGGGGGGCTGGTACGCAGTATTTT.

This sequence joins TRBV28 and TRBJ1-1; TRBD1 might be the D (6 bases). The CDR3 has 15 residues. Germline CDR1 is MDHEN and CDR2 is SYDVKM. V was cut by 2 bases and J by 1 base, with 11 bases left in between. CDR3 in amino acids: CASSLLGAGNTEAFF. The CDR3 nucleotides read TGTGCCAGCAGTTTACTGGGGGCGGGGAACACTGAAGCTTTCTTT.

This clone came up once. The DNA for the CDR3 is TGTGCCAGCAGCCGTCAGGGTGAGCAGTACTTC. Its translation is CASSRQGEQYF. The chain recombines TRBV5-6 with TRBJ2-7; D may be TRBD1 (5 bases). Trimming stripped 4 bases from V and 7 bases from J, with 9 bases between. This CDR3 region has 11 residues. Germline lookup yields CDR1 SGHDT and CDR2 YYEEEE.

The chain carries TRBV7-9 and TRBJ2-2; a weak D match, TRBD2 (5 bases). V shed 3 bases and J shed 1 base, with 15 bases lying between them. The germline V gene has CDR1 SEHNR and CDR2 FQNEAQ (reference sequence). The CDR3 has 17 amino acids. The CDR3 loop is CASSFVLRAKNTGELFF. The CDR3 DNA is TGTGCCAGCAGCTTCGTCTTGCGGGCTAAGAACACCGGGGAGCTGTTTTTT.

The chain uses TRBV13 and TRBJ1-5; D call uncertain. This CDR3 has 14 residues. V dropped 0 bases and J dropped 9 bases, with 12 bases sitting between them. Germline V lookup: CDR1 PRHDT, CDR2 FYEKMQ (reference sequence). The CDR3 spells CASSLGPVRGPQHF. In DNA form, the CDR3 reads TGTGCCAGCAGCTTAGGGCCTGTGCGGGGGCCCCAGCATTTT.

The CDR3 sequence is CASSLGGLEQYF. The CDR3 DNA reads TGCGCCAGCAGCTTAGGGGGCCTCGAGCAGTACTTC. This rearrangement joins TRBV5-1 to TRBJ2-7, with 7 bases matching TRBD1. From germline, CDR1 is SGHRS and CDR2 YFSETQ. The CDR3 is 12 residues long. V shed 2 bases, J shed 6 bases, and the junction held 2 bases outside the gene matches.

The J gene is TRBJ2-1, the V gene TRBV7-3, with D tentatively TRBD1 (5 bases). Trimming removed 2 bases at V and 9 bases at J, with 5 bases between. This CDR3 contains 11 residues. CDR1 and CDR2 (germline): SGHTA, FQGTGA. CDR3 sequence (DNA): TGTGCCAGCAGCTTAGGGGCTGAGCAGTTCTTC. Its protein is CASSLGAEQFF.

This clone was detected only a few times. The chain recombines TRBV5-1 with TRBJ1-1; tentatively, D is TRBD1 (6 bases). CDR3 length: 15 amino acids. V shed 0 bases and J shed 5 bases, with 14 bases lying between them. Germline CDR1 is SGHRS and CDR2 is YFSETQ. CDR3 sequence reads: CASSLANPQGTEAFF. CDR3 sequence (DNA): TGCGCCAGCAGCTTGGCGAACCCCCAGGGGACTGAAGCTTTCTTT.

V gene TRBV19 combines with J gene TRBJ2-7; D remains ambiguous. The germline V gene has CDR1 LNHDA and CDR2 SQIVND (reference sequence). Trimming shortened V by 2 bases and J by 0 bases, and 5 bases separated the two germline ends. The CDR3 consists of 13 residues. CDR3 DNA: TGTGCCAGTAGTATATCGGGCTCCTACGAGCAGTACTTC. Protein: CASSISGSYEQYF.

This chain links TRBV4-3 with TRBJ1-1; 8 nucleotides match TRBD1. V lost 4 bases to trimming and J lost 0 bases; unmatched junction nucleotides: 7. Germline-derived CDR1 and CDR2 are LGHNA and YSLEER. The CDR3 has 16 residues. The CDR3 is CASSPGQGDVNTEAFF. The CDR3 DNA sequence: TGCGCCAGCAGCCCAGGACAGGGAGATGTGAACACTGAAGCTTTCTTT.

The J gene is TRBJ1-1, the V gene TRBV6-4, with a weak D call TRBD1 (5 bases). This CDR3 is built from 15 residues. Per germline, CDR1 MRHNA and CDR2 SNTAGT. V was clipped by 4 bases and J by 4 bases, with 16 bases between them. CDR3 protein: CASSALGGSVTEAFF. The CDR3 coding sequence is TGTGCCAGCAGTGCTTTGGGGGGTAGCGTCACTGAAGCTTTCTTT.

This clone appeared a few times. The chain is built from TRBV9 and TRBJ1-2, with D possibly matching TRBD1 (5 bases). Trimming removed 3 bases at V and 3 bases at J, with 6 bases between. This CDR3 spans 12 amino acids. Germline V gene data show CDR1 as SGDLS and CDR2 as YYNGEE. The CDR3 region is CASSAGYYGYTF. CDR3 coding DNA: TGTGCCAGCAGCGCAGGGTACTATGGCTACACCTTC. The full variable domain, with the rest looked up from reference TRBV9 and TRBJ1-2, is DSGVTQTPKHLITATGQRVTLRCSPRSGDLSVYWYQQSLDQGLQFLIQYYNGEERAKGNILERFSAQQFPDLHSELNLSSLELGDSALYFCASSAGYYGYTFGSGTRLTVV.

The J gene is TRBJ2-7, the V gene TRBV28; TRBD2 matches at 7 bases. V shed 7 bases, J shed 1 base, and the junction held 7 bases outside the gene matches. Germline-derived CDR1 and CDR2 are MDHEN and SYDVKM. This CDR3 spans 14 amino acids. The CDR3 DNA reads TGTGCCAGCACCCACGGGCGGGGGTCCTACGAGCAGTACTTC. Residues: CASTHGRGSYEQYF.

This chain joins TRBV6-6 and TRBJ2-1; TRBD1 is a possible D gene (6 bases). Per germline, CDR1 MNHNY and CDR2 SVGAGI (reference sequence). This CDR3 comprises 14 residues. The V end was cut by 8 bases, the J end by 5 bases, with 16 bases between. The CDR3 here is CASRRDKQHNEQFF. The CDR3 DNA reads TGTGCCAGCCGTCGGGACAAACAACACAATGAGCAGTTCTTC.

The genes are TRBV27 and TRBJ2-5; 13 bases align to TRBD2. The CDR3 extends over 16 amino acids. The germline gives CDR1 MNHEY, CDR2 SMNVEV (reference sequence). With V trimmed by 4 bases and J by 7 bases, 9 bases remained unmatched. The CDR3 DNA reads TGTGCCAGCAGTTCCCCTCGACTAGCGGGGGGCCGGACCCAGTACTTC. It is translated as CASSSPRLAGGRTQYF.

In DNA form, the CDR3 reads TGCAGTGCCAGTAACCCCGGTGGCCCATCGGGGACCCAGTACTTC. Translated: CSASNPGGPSGTQYF. The J gene is TRBJ2-5, the V gene TRBV20-1; D not certain. Trimming removed 6 bases at V and 7 bases at J, with 24 bases between. CDR3 size: 15 residues. Germline CDR1 DFQATT, CDR2 SNEGSKA (reference sequence).